This TCR beta chain was sequenced for a study of blood T cell repertoires in COVID-19. Study-wide context: T cells, B-cell-depleted T cells, or PBMCs provided the cDNA or gDNA that served as material.

Germline CDR1 is SNHLY and CDR2 is FYNNEI. The ends lost 2 bases at V and 3 bases at J; junction bases unmatched: 15. There are 18 residues in the CDR3. In the authors' workflow: Amplified reference gene primers provided the basis for estimating nucleated cell counts. Using immunoSEQ multiplex PCR, the repertoire was profiled, and TCRdb retains in-frame clones only, with some absent. V, J and clone size are those of that table, while D and trimming were read from the DNA. This sample yields 250,000 or so clones, of which 91% are seen a single time; 0.95% to 1.5% belongs to the top ten. The cohort comprised adults aged roughly 18 to 95 years residing in around 25 US areas. Cohorts were determined from participant-reported clinical history.

The chain couples TRBV2 to TRBJ2-7, with 8 bases identical to TRBD1. This TCR came from a human donor in a cohort exposed to, infected with or recovered from COVID-19 (not recorded which). The donor label of this sample is uncertain. The specimen was PBMCs or T cells enriched from blood (not recorded which). The CDR3 loop reads CASSEMFPGTGLNYEQYF. In DNA form, the CDR3 reads TGTGCCAGCAGTGAAATGTTTCCCGGGACAGGACTTAACTACGAGCAGTACTTC.